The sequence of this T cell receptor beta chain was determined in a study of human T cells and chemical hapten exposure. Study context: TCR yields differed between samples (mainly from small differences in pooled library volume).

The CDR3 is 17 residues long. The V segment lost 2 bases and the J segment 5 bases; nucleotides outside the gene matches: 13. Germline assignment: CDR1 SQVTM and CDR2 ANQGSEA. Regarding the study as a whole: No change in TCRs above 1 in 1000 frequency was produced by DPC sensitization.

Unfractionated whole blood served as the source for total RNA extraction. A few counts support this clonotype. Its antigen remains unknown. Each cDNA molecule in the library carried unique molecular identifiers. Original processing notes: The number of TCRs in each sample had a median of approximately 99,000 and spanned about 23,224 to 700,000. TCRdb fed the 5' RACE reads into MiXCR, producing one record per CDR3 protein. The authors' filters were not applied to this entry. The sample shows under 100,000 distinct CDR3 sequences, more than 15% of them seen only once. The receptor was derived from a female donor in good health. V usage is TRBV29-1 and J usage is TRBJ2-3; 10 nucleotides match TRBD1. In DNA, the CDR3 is TGCAGCGTTGAATCCCTACCCGGGACAGGGGAGAGAGATACGCAGTATTTT. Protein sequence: CSVESLPGTGERDTQYF.